This T cell receptor beta chain was captured by sequencing in a study of blood T cell repertoires in COVID-19. Study at large: There were acute and convalescent COVID-19 samples, and they came from the United States, Italy and Spain.

Authors' methods: Amplification of reference gene primers provided the estimated nucleated cell counts. The assay was immunoSEQ multiplex PCR, and TCRdb's table has in-frame clones only and misses some. V, J and clone size are taken as reported in that table, and D and trimming were inferred from the DNA itself. The sample holds 130,000 or so clones, about 89% seen once. Germline lookup yields CDR1 LNHNV and CDR2 YYDKDF (reference sequence). The CDR3 runs to 15 residues. The V end was cut by 7 bases, the J end by 4 bases, with 17 bases between. The sequence was obtained from a man aged 45-65 years with active or convalescent COVID-19. Source material: peripheral blood. The chain uses TRBV15 and TRBJ1-5; possible D gene TRBD1, 6 bases. For the CDR3, the DNA is TGTGCCACCACCAGGGGAGGGGCTAATAATCAGCCCCAGCATTTT. Translation: CATTRGGANNQPQHF.